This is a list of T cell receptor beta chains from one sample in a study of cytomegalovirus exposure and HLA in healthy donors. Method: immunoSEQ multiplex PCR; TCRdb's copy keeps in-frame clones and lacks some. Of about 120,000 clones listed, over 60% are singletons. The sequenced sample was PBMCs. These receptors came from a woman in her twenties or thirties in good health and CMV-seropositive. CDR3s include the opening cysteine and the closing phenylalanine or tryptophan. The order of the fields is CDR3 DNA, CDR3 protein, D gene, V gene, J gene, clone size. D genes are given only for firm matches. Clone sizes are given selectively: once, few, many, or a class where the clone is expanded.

DNA: TGTGCCAGCAGCCTACCAGCGGTGTGGGGAGAGACCCAGTACTTC
CDR3: CASSLPAVWGETQYF
D: -
V: TRBV14
J: TRBJ2-5
size: -

DNA: TGTGCCAGCAGCCTGTCCTTGGTGCGCTATGGCTACACCTTC
CDR3: CASSLSLVRYGYTF
D: -
V: TRBV13
J: TRBJ1-2
size: -

DNA: TGTGCCAGCAGTTCCGATTATCTAGGCTATGGCTACACCTTC
CDR3: CASSSDYLGYGYTF
D: -
V: TRBV27
J: TRBJ1-2
size: -

DNA: TGTGCCAGTAGAGGGGCTGGAGGGCGCAATCAGCCCCAGCATTTT
CDR3: CASRGAGGRNQPQHF
D: -
V: TRBV19
J: TRBJ1-5
size: -

DNA: TGCGCCAGCCAACATCCCCAGGGTGATAATGAAAAACTGTTTTTT
CDR3: CASQHPQGDNEKLFF
D: -
V: TRBV10-1
J: TRBJ1-4
size: few

DNA: TGTGCCAGTAAGAACGGACAGGCTGAAAAACTGTTTTTT
CDR3: CASKNGQAEKLFF
D: TRBD1
V: TRBV7-8
J: TRBJ1-4
size: once

DNA: TGTGCCAGCACTACGGTTCACGGCCCGGCAGACAGTGAAGCTTTCTTT
CDR3: CASTTVHGPADSEAFF
D: -
V: TRBV6-4
J: TRBJ1-1
size: -

DNA: TGCGCCAGCAGCCAAGGCCCGGGCAATGAGCAGTTCTTC
CDR3: CASSQGPGNEQFF
D: -
V: TRBV4-3
J: TRBJ2-1
size: -

DNA: TGTGCCAGCAGTTTTGGGGACAGTGATATTAGCTATAATTCACCCCTCCACTTT
CDR3: CASSFGDSDISYNSPLHF
D: TRBD1
V: TRBV28
J: TRBJ1-6
size: -

DNA: TGTGCCAGCAGCGTTGGAGCTCTCAACACAGATACGCAGTATTTT
CDR3: CASSVGALNTDTQYF
D: -
V: TRBV9
J: TRBJ2-3
size: -

DNA: TGTGCCAGCAGCTACGGGACAGGGGGAGAGACCCAGTACTTC
CDR3: CASSYGTGGETQYF
D: TRBD1
V: TRBV7-2
J: TRBJ2-5
size: few

DNA: TGTGCCAGCAGCGGGACATTGAACACTGAAGCTTTCTTT
CDR3: CASSGTLNTEAFF
D: -
V: TRBV7-2
J: TRBJ1-1
size: -

DNA: TGTGCCAGCAACCAGCGCCCAGGGGGGGAGACCCAGTACTTC
CDR3: CASNQRPGGETQYF
D: -
V: TRBV2
J: TRBJ2-5
size: -

DNA: TGTGCCAGCAGTAAACAGGGGTGGCAGTACTTC
CDR3: CASSKQGWQYF
D: TRBD1
V: TRBV2
J: TRBJ2-7
size: -

DNA: TGTGCCAGCAGCCCCCAGGCAGGGTTGGGAATCTACACCTTC
CDR3: CASSPQAGLGIYTF
D: -
V: TRBV7-9
J: TRBJ1-2
size: -

DNA: TGTGCCAGCAGACAGGGCGGTAGGGAGAACTACGAGCAGTACTTC
CDR3: CASRQGGRENYEQYF
D: -
V: TRBV6-1
J: TRBJ2-7
size: -

DNA: TGTGCCAGCAGTGATGGGACAGTCTATGGCTACACCTTC
CDR3: CASSDGTVYGYTF
D: TRBD1
V: TRBV2
J: TRBJ1-2
size: -

DNA: TGTGCCAGCAGTTTAATAGCCGGAGGCGCTCTAGGCGCTGAAGCTTTCTTT
CDR3: CASSLIAGGALGAEAFF
D: -
V: TRBV28
J: TRBJ1-1
size: -

DNA: TGTGCCGGAAGACACCCCGTACAGGGCGGGTCAAGCAGGGCTAATGAAAAACTGTTTTTT
CDR3: CAGRHPVQGGSSRANEKLFF
D: -
V: TRBV6-4
J: TRBJ1-4
size: -

DNA: TGTGCCAGCAGCTTAAATAAGGGAGGGTGGGACACTGAAGCTTTCTTT
CDR3: CASSLNKGGWDTEAFF
D: -
V: TRBV7-9
J: TRBJ1-1
size: -

DNA: TGTGCCAGCAGCTCCACTCATAGCGGGGTTCGAGAGACCCAGTACTTC
CDR3: CASSSTHSGVRETQYF
D: TRBD2
V: TRBV7-9
J: TRBJ2-5
size: -

DNA: TGTGCCAGCAGTCCCTGGGGGGGTGATGAAAAACTGTTTTTT
CDR3: CASSPWGGDEKLFF
D: -
V: TRBV28
J: TRBJ1-4
size: -

DNA: TGTGCCAGCAGCTTTGGGGACAGGGTCTACGAGCAGTACTTC
CDR3: CASSFGDRVYEQYF
D: TRBD1
V: TRBV7-9
J: TRBJ2-7
size: once

DNA: TGTGCCTGGGGCCTCCGGGAGACTAATGGCTACACCTTC
CDR3: CAWGLRETNGYTF
D: -
V: TRBV30
J: TRBJ1-2
size: -

DNA: TGTGCCAGTAAGGCAGGATTATATGGCTACACCTTC
CDR3: CASKAGLYGYTF
D: -
V: TRBV6-1
J: TRBJ1-2
size: -

DNA: TGCGCCAGCAGCCAAGAAGCGGCCGCCCCCCGTCGGGAGCAGTACTTC
CDR3: CASSQEAAAPRREQYF
D: -
V: TRBV4-1
J: TRBJ2-7
size: -

DNA: TGTGCCAGCAGCGAAAGGGGCTACGAGCAGTACTTC
CDR3: CASSERGYEQYF
D: -
V: TRBV6-1
J: TRBJ2-7
size: -

DNA: TGTGCCAGCTCACCAACCGGGACAGGGCATAATGAAAAACTGTTTTTT
CDR3: CASSPTGTGHNEKLFF
D: TRBD1
V: TRBV18
J: TRBJ1-4
size: -

DNA: TGTGCCAGCAGAGGACAGGGTCACTACGAGCAGTACTTC
CDR3: CASRGQGHYEQYF
D: TRBD1
V: TRBV27
J: TRBJ2-7
size: -

DNA: TGCGCCAGCAGCTTAGGACCACAGACAGGGGCCACTGAAGCTTTCTTT
CDR3: CASSLGPQTGATEAFF
D: TRBD1
V: TRBV5-1
J: TRBJ1-1
size: -

DNA: TGTGCCAGCAGTTTATCCCGGGTCGATCAGCCCCAGCATTTT
CDR3: CASSLSRVDQPQHF
D: -
V: TRBV27
J: TRBJ1-5
size: once

DNA: TGCGCCAGCAGTGATAGTAGGGCGGGAGAGCAGTACTTC
CDR3: CASSDSRAGEQYF
D: -
V: TRBV10-2
J: TRBJ2-7
size: -

DNA: TGTGCCAGCAGCTTGAGGACAGGGGGCCTTAACTATGGCTACACCTTC
CDR3: CASSLRTGGLNYGYTF
D: TRBD1
V: TRBV5-5
J: TRBJ1-2
size: few

DNA: TGTGCCAGCAGCTTGGCCGACATCAACTCTGGAAACACCATATATTTT
CDR3: CASSLADINSGNTIYF
D: -
V: TRBV5-5
J: TRBJ1-3
size: -

DNA: TGCGCCAGCAGCCAAACCCTAGGGACTTTGGCAGATACGCAGTATTTT
CDR3: CASSQTLGTLADTQYF
D: -
V: TRBV4-3
J: TRBJ2-3
size: -

DNA: TGTGCCAGCAGCCAAAACAGGGGCACCGGGGAGCTGTTTTTT
CDR3: CASSQNRGTGELFF
D: TRBD1
V: TRBV4-2
J: TRBJ2-2
size: -

DNA: TGCGCCAGCAGTCAAGTTGCGACAGGGAGCGGGCAGCCCCAGCATTTT
CDR3: CASSQVATGSGQPQHF
D: TRBD1
V: TRBV23-1
J: TRBJ1-5
size: -

DNA: TGTGCCTGGAGGGTGGCAGGGGGCAACGAGCAGTACTTC
CDR3: CAWRVAGGNEQYF
D: TRBD1
V: TRBV30
J: TRBJ2-7
size: few

DNA: TGTGCCAGCAGGACCCTAGCGGGGGCCAGCACAGATACGCAGTATTTT
CDR3: CASRTLAGASTDTQYF
D: TRBD2
V: TRBV27
J: TRBJ2-3
size: -

DNA: TGTGCCAGCAGCCGGACTAGCGGGGTTGTGGGTGAGCAGTTCTTC
CDR3: CASSRTSGVVGEQFF
D: TRBD2
V: TRBV7-3
J: TRBJ2-1
size: once

DNA: TGTGCCAGCAGTTACTCAAGGGGGACTAATGAAAAACTGTTTTTT
CDR3: CASSYSRGTNEKLFF
D: -
V: TRBV6-5
J: TRBJ1-4
size: -

DNA: TGTGCCACCAGCAGAGATTACGCAGGGCACAATCAGCCCCAGCATTTT
CDR3: CATSRDYAGHNQPQHF
D: -
V: TRBV15
J: TRBJ1-5
size: -

DNA: TGTGCCAGCACCCCGGTCTCAACTAATGAAAAACTGTTTTTT
CDR3: CASTPVSTNEKLFF
D: -
V: TRBV5-5
J: TRBJ1-4
size: -

DNA: TGTGCCAGCAGCGGGTGGGCCCAAGAGACCCAGTACTTC
CDR3: CASSGWAQETQYF
D: -
V: TRBV5-6
J: TRBJ2-5
size: -

DNA: TGTGCCAGCAGCTTTGGACAGGGGGCTGGACTTGAAGCTTTCTTT
CDR3: CASSFGQGAGLEAFF
D: TRBD1
V: TRBV5-5
J: TRBJ1-1
size: many

DNA: TGTGCCAGCACAATCCTAGCGGGGACCCACAATGAGCAGTTCTTC
CDR3: CASTILAGTHNEQFF
D: TRBD2
V: TRBV27
J: TRBJ2-1
size: -

DNA: TGCGCCAGCAGCCCTTCGTTAGCCTACGAGCAGTACTTC
CDR3: CASSPSLAYEQYF
D: -
V: TRBV4-3
J: TRBJ2-7
size: once

DNA: TGTGCCAGCAGTGACGGGACTAGGGGCGGGGAGCTGTTTTTT
CDR3: CASSDGTRGGELFF
D: TRBD2
V: TRBV6-5
J: TRBJ2-2
size: -

DNA: TGTGCTAGTGGTTTGAACCCGGGACTAGCGGGGGTTACGCAGTATTTT
CDR3: CASGLNPGLAGVTQYF
D: TRBD2
V: TRBV12-5
J: TRBJ2-3
size: -

DNA: TGCAGCGTTGGGGGACAGACCTTCTATGGCTACACCTTC
CDR3: CSVGGQTFYGYTF
D: TRBD1
V: TRBV29-1
J: TRBJ1-2
size: -

DNA: TGCGCCAGCAGCCAAGAAGCCCGAGCAACTAATGAAAAACTGTTTTTT
CDR3: CASSQEARATNEKLFF
D: -
V: TRBV4-1
J: TRBJ1-4
size: -

DNA: TGCGCCAGCAGCCATCTAGTGGACGCTGGAGGGACTTACGAGCAGTACTTC
CDR3: CASSHLVDAGGTYEQYF
D: -
V: TRBV4-1
J: TRBJ2-7
size: -

DNA: TGTGCCAACGGACAGGCCGGATATGGCTACACCTTC
CDR3: CANGQAGYGYTF
D: TRBD1
V: TRBV6-1
J: TRBJ1-2
size: few

DNA: TGTGCCAGCAGCCCCCGCGACAGGGTCAACTATGGCTACACCTTC
CDR3: CASSPRDRVNYGYTF
D: TRBD1
V: TRBV9
J: TRBJ1-2
size: -

DNA: TGTGCCAGCAGTTTATATAGCGGGGGGGCGATGTCCTACGAGCAGTACTTC
CDR3: CASSLYSGGAMSYEQYF
D: TRBD2
V: TRBV28
J: TRBJ2-7
size: once